Listed below are T cell receptor beta chains from one sample, sequenced in a study of monozygotic twins with inflammatory bowel disease. TCRdb re-called the 5' RACE reads and shows each CDR3 protein once, DNA omitted. The sample has about 93,000 distinct CDR3 sequences. Sequenced: blood. All receptors derive from a human donor with ulcerative colitis or Crohn's disease, or a healthy co-twin of an affected twin (not recorded which). The CDR3 runs from the conserved cysteine through the conserved F or W.

TRBJ1-2 | TRBV5-1 | CASSGNVGFRDYGYTF
TRBJ1-2 | TRBV5-5 | CASRRDRTGDYGYTF
TRBJ1-5 | TRBV7-8 | CASSLHTGGNQPQHF
TRBJ1-1 | TRBV5-1 | CASSFGQRPNTEAFF
TRBJ2-5 | TRBV10-3 | CATANSGERETQYF
TRBJ1-1 | TRBV5-6 | CASSLADNTEAFF
TRBJ1-3 | TRBV18 | CASSPQGRLGNTIYF
TRBJ2-3 | TRBV7-2 | CASSLEPRYTDTQYF
TRBJ2-4 | TRBV9 | CASSDGDGGLGNIQYF
TRBJ1-2 | TRBV12-3/TRBV12-4 | CASRGAGGNYGYTF
TRBJ2-3 | TRBV7-2 | CASSVGDYPAKDTQYF
TRBJ2-1 | TRBV6-2/TRBV6-3 | CASDPGLGVGEQFF
TRBJ1-5 | TRBV12-3/TRBV12-4 | CASSTRGPYQPQHF
TRBJ2-1 | TRBV9 | CASSSEGFGAEQFF
TRBJ1-4 | TRBV20-1 | CSLSGENEKLFF
TRBJ1-2 | TRBV4-2 | CASSQPGQEPYGYTF
TRBJ2-5 | TRBV18 | CASSPPSRGETQYF
TRBJ2-1 | TRBV20-1 | CSAIAGDNEQFF
TRBJ1-3 | TRBV5-5 | CASSFFGAGGNTIYF
TRBJ2-2 | TRBV11-2 | CASSFENTGELFF
TRBJ2-5 | TRBV20-1 | CSALPGAQETQYF
TRBJ1-1 | TRBV20-1 | CSGLRGGLNTEAFF
TRBJ2-7 | TRBV5-1 | CASSPWTTYEQYF
TRBJ2-3 | TRBV20-1 | CSSSGLSDTQYF
TRBJ1-1 | TRBV4-1 | CASSQDPRGREAFF
TRBJ1-6 | TRBV6-5 | CASSSSDRTYSPLHF
TRBJ1-5 | TRBV11-2 | CASSLGTGPSQPQHF
TRBJ2-7 | TRBV3-1 | CASSQDLPGNREQYF
TRBJ2-1 | TRBV20-1 | CSASLGGSSYNEQFF
TRBJ1-2 | TRBV7-9 | CASSLQGYYGYTF
TRBJ2-5 | TRBV18 | CASSPLTSGPTQGETQYF
TRBJ1-1 | TRBV5-5 | CASSLPLTGTEAFF
TRBJ2-6 | TRBV7-8 | CASSLDHSGANVLTF
TRBJ1-1 | TRBV6-1 | CASRARQAGTEAFF
TRBJ2-5 | TRBV5-1 | CASAFGSGRETQYF
TRBJ1-5 | TRBV5-1 | CASSSQGDSNQPQHF
TRBJ1-6 | TRBV7-9 | CASKPGPSDYSPLHF
TRBJ2-5 | TRBV5-1 | CASSRGTTYQETQYF
TRBJ2-7 | TRBV4-1 | CAREIAVYEQYF
TRBJ1-6 | TRBV5-1 | CASSLNGDNSPLHF
TRBJ2-7 | TRBV19 | CASSTPPGTGPTGEQYF
TRBJ1-4 | TRBV7-9 | CASSGGGAGVGEKLFF
TRBJ1-4 | TRBV13 | CASSSRATTNEKLFF
TRBJ1-2 | TRBV4-1 | CASSHDRVGGYTF
TRBJ1-1 | TRBV20-1 | CSARESFWVLDTEAFF